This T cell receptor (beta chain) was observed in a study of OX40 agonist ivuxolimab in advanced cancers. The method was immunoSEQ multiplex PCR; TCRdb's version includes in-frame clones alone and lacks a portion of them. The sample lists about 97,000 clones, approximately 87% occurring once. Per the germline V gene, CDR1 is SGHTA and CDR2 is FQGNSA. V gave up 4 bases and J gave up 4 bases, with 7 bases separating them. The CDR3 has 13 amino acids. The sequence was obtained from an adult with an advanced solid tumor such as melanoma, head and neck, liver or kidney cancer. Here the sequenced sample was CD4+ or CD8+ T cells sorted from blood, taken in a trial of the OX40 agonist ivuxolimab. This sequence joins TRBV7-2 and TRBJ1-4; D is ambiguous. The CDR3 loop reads CASSYDLNEKLFF. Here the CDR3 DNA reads TGTGCCAGCAGCTACGACCTTAATGAAAAACTGTTTTTT. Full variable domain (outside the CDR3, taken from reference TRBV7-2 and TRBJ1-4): GAGVSQSPSNKVTEKGKDVELRCDPISGHTALYWYRQSLGQGLEFLIYFQGNSAPDKSGLPSDRFSAERTGGSVSTLTIQRTQQEDSAVYLCASSYDLNEKLFFGSGTQLSVL.